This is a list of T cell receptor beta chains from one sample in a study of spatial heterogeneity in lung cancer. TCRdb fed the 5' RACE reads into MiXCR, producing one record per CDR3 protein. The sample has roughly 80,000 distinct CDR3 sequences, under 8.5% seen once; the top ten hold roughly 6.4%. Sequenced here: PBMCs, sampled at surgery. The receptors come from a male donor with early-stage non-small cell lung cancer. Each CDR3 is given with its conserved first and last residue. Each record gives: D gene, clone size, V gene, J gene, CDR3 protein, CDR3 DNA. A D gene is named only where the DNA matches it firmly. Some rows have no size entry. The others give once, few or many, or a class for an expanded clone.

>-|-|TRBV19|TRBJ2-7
CASSIPGYEQYF
TGTGCCAGTAGTATTCCGGGATACGAGCAGTACTTC
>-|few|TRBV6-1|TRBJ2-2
CASNSGTNTGELFF
TGTGCCAGTAACAGCGGAACTAACACCGGGGAGCTGTTTTTT
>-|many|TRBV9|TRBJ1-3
CASSVGGASGNTIYF
TGTGCCAGCAGCGTAGGGGGCGCGAGCGGAAACACCATATATTTT
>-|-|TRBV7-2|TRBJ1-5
CASSSPLSSLGGNQPQHF
TGTGCCAGCAGCTCCCCGTTGTCAAGTTTGGGGGGCAATCAGCCCCAGCATTTT
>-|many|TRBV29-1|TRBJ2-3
CSHRVADTQYF
TGCAGCCACAGGGTCGCAGATACGCAGTATTTT
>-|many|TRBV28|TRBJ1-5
CAGGVYNQPQHF
TGTGCCGGGGGGGTTTACAATCAGCCCCAGCATTTT
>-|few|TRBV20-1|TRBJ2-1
CSAEDSSYNEQFF
TGCAGTGCTGAGGACAGCTCCTACAATGAGCAGTTCTTC
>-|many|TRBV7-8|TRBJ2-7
CASSLWANTYEQYF
TGTGCCAGCAGCTTATGGGCCAATACCTACGAGCAGTACTTC
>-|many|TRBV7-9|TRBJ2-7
CASSSSSRDNPTYEQYF
TGTGCCAGCAGCTCCTCTTCACGGGACAACCCTACCTACGAGCAGTACTTC
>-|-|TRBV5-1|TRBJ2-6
CANSFSSRPTPGSGANVLTF
TGCGCCAACAGCTTTTCATCCAGGCCGACCCCTGGATCTGGGGCCAACGTCCTGACTTTC
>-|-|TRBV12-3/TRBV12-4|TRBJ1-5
CASSIALSNQPQHF
TGTGCCAGCAGTATCGCACTAAGCAATCAGCCCCAGCATTTT
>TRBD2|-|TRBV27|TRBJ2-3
CASSATSGSRISTDTQYF
TGTGCCAGCAGTGCTACTAGCGGGAGCCGGATAAGCACAGATACGCAGTATTTT
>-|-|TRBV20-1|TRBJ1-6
CSARDFQGSYYSPLHF
TGCAGTGCTAGAGATTTCCAGGGTTCCTATTATTCACCCCTCCACTTT
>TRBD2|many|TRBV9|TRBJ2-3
CASSVRGLAGRDTQYF
TGTGCCAGCAGCGTAAGGGGACTAGCGGGAAGAGATACGCAGTATTTT
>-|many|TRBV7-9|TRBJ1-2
CASSQNLRTVQDYTF
TGTGCCAGCAGCCAAAACCTTCGGACAGTGCAGGACTACACCTTC
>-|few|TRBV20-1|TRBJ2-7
CSASLQEFSYEQYF
TGCAGTGCTAGTCTACAGGAATTCTCCTACGAGCAGTACTTC
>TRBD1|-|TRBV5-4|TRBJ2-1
CASSTGQGNILNEQFF
TGTGCCAGCAGCACCGGACAGGGGAACATTTTGAATGAGCAGTTCTTC
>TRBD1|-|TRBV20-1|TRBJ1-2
CSAPGQGRNYGYTF
TGCAGTGCTCCAGGACAGGGCCGTAACTATGGCTACACCTTC
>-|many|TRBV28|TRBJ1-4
CASSSPGGRYREKLFF
TGTGCCAGCAGTTCCCCGGGGGGCCGCTATAGGGAAAAACTGTTTTTT
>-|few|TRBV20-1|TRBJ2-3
CSASGRGDTQYF
TGCAGTGCTAGCGGGAGAGGAGATACGCAGTATTTT
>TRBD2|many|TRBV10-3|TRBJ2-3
CAISGYQRESDTQYF
TGTGCCATCAGTGGGTACCAGCGGGAGTCAGATACGCAGTATTTT
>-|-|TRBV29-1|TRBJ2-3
CSVRGAGEQYTQYF
TGCAGCGTCCGGGGGGCGGGAGAACAATATACGCAGTATTTT
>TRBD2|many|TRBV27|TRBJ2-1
CASSQLAYTYNEQFF
TGTGCCAGCAGTCAACTAGCGTATACCTACAATGAGCAGTTCTTC
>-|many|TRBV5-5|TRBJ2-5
CASSLLFETQYF
TGTGCCAGCAGCTTGCTCTTTGAGACCCAGTACTTC